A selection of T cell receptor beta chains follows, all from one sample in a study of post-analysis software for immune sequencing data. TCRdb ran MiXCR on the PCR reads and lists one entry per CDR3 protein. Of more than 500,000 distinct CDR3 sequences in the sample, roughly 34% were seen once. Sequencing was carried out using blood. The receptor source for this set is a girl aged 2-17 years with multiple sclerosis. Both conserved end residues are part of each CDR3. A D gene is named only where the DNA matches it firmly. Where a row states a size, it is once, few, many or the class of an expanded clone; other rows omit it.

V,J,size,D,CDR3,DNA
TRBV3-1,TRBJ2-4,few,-,CASSHLAGPAKNIQYF,TGTGCCAGCAGCCATCTGGCGGGACCAGCCAAAAACATTCAGTACTTC
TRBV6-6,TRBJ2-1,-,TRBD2,CASSFGMAGGNLNEQFF,TGTGCCAGCAGTTTCGGGATGGCGGGGGGCAATTTAAATGAGCAGTTCTTC
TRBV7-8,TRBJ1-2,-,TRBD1,CASGSRDRAYGYTF,TGTGCCAGCGGCAGCCGGGACAGGGCCTATGGCTACACCTTC
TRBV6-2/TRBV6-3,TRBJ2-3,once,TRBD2,CASSSAGDRTDTQYF,TGTGCCAGCAGTTCAGCGGGGGACCGCACAGATACGCAGTATTTT
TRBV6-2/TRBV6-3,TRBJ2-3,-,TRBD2,CASRTGPRRVAGTTDTQYF,TGTGCCAGCAGAACGGGGCCTCGGCGGGTAGCGGGGACCACAGATACGCAGTATTTT
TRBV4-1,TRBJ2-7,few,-,CASSHYGTAAYEQYF,TGCGCCAGCAGCCATTATGGGACGGCCGCCTACGAGCAGTACTTC
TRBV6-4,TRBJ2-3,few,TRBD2,CASSEAGGGTDTQYF,TGTGCCAGCAGTGAGGCGGGGGGCGGGACAGATACGCAGTATTTT
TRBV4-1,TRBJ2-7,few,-,CASSPQRGSPYEQYF,TGCGCCAGCAGCCCACAGCGCGGCAGTCCCTACGAGCAGTACTTC
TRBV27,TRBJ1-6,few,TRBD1,CASSFGGQGLGYNSPLHF,TGTGCCAGCAGTTTTGGGGGACAGGGACTGGGGTATAATTCACCCCTCCACTTT
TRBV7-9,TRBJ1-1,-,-,CASRPMNTEAFF,TGTGCCAGCAGGCCCATGAACACTGAAGCTTTCTTT
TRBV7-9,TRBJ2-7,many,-,CASSLGGASYEQYF,TGTGCCAGCAGCTTAGGTGGGGCGTCCTACGAGCAGTACTTC
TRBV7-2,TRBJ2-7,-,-,CASSCQGLLSEQYF,TGTGCCAGCAGCTGTCAGGGTCTTCTCTCCGAGCAGTACTTC
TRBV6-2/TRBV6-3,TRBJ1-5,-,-,CASRLDSNQPQHF,TGTGCCAGCAGATTAGATAGCAATCAGCCCCAGCATTTT
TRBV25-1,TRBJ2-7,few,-,CASRGGISYEQYF,TGTGCCAGCAGAGGAGGAATCTCCTACGAGCAGTACTTC
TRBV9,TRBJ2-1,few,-,CASSPPGGQYNEQFF,TGTGCCAGCAGCCCCCCGGGGGGCCAGTACAATGAGCAGTTCTTC
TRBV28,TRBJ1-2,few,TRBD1,CASSLGQGNYSYTF,TGTGCCAGCAGCCTGGGACAGGGGAACTATAGCTACACCTTC
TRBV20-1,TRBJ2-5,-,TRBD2,CSAPLAGVETQYF,TGCAGTGCGCCACTAGCGGGGGTGGAGACCCAGTACTTC
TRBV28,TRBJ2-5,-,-,CASSARGNSQETQYF,TGTGCCAGCAGCGCTCGGGGCAACAGCCAAGAGACCCAGTACTTC
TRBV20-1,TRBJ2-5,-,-,CRAQTEETQYF,TGCAGGGCTCAGACTGAGGAGACCCAGTACTTC
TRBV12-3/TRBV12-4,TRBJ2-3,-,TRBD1,CASRDRGSSTDTQYF,TGTGCCAGCAGAGACAGGGGGTCTAGCACAGATACGCAGTATTTT
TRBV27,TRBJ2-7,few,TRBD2,CASSRNGGGIYEQYF,TGTGCCAGCTCTCGTAACGGGGGGGGGATCTACGAGCAGTACTTC
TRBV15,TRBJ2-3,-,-,CATSRGRYTDTQYF,TGTGCCACCAGCAGAGGACGGTACACAGATACGCAGTATTTT
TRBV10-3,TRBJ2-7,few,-,CAISETTILRQASYEQYF,TGTGCCATCAGTGAGACTACAATACTCCGACAAGCCTCCTACGAGCAGTACTTC
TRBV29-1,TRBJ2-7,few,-,CSVRAGGGEQYF,TGCAGCGTTAGGGCCGGGGGAGGCGAGCAGTACTTC
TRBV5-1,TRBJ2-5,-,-,CASSLADFQAYQETQYF,TGCGCCAGCAGCTTGGCCGACTTCCAGGCGTACCAAGAGACCCAGTACTTC
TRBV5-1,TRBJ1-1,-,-,CASSPYGQSEAFF,TGCGCCAGCAGCCCCTATGGACAGTCTGAAGCTTTCTTT
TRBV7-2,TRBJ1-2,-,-,CASSSWDNYGYTF,TGTGCCAGCAGCTCTTGGGATAACTATGGCTACACCTTC
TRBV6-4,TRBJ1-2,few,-,CASIPKTGGYTF,TGTGCCAGCATCCCCAAAACGGGCGGCTACACCTTC
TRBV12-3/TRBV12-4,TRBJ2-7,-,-,CAGTRTTGEQYF,TGTGCCGGCACCAGAACCACGGGCGAGCAGTACTTC
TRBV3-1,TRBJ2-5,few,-,CASSHADRFGETQYF,TGTGCCAGCAGCCATGCCGACCGCTTCGGGGAGACCCAGTACTTC
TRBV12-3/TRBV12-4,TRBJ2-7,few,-,CASSLALDYEQYF,TGTGCCAGCAGTTTAGCGCTGGACTACGAGCAGTACTTC
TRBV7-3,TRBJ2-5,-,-,CASSPGAGRSYNEQYF,TGTGCCAGCAGCCCCGGTGCGGGGAGGTCCTACAATGAGCAGTACTTC
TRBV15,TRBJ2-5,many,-,CATSRDARTGQETQYF,TGTGCCACCAGCAGAGATGCGAGGACCGGCCAAGAGACCCAGTACTTC
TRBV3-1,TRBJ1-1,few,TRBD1,CASSRIRDRGYTEAFF,TGTGCCAGCAGCCGGATCCGGGACAGGGGGTACACTGAAGCTTTCTTT
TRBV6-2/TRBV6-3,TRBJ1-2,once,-,CAGSYGSTGYTF,TGTGCCGGCAGTTACGGCTCTACCGGCTACACCTTC
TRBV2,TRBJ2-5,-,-,CASGVVETQYF,TGTGCCAGCGGGGTTGTGGAGACCCAGTACTTC
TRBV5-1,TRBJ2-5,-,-,CASRGRIQETQYF,TGCGCCAGCCGCGGACGGATCCAAGAGACCCAGTACTTC
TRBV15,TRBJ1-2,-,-,CATSRDAGSYGYTF,TGTGCCACCAGCAGAGATGCGGGCAGCTATGGCTACACCTTC
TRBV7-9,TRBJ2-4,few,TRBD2,CASSPAGGRRGKNIQYF,TGTGCCAGCAGTCCGGCGGGGGGCCGGAGGGGCAAAAACATTCAGTACTTC
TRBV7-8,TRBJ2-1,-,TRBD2,CASSLATQVRGDNEQFF,TGTGCCAGCAGCTTAGCGACACAGGTGCGGGGGGACAATGAGCAGTTCTTC
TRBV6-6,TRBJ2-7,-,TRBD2,CASCPAWGAGGYEQYF,TGTGCCAGCTGCCCTGCTTGGGGAGCGGGGGGCTACGAGCAGTACTTC
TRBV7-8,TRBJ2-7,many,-,CASSLGTDEQYF,TGTGCCAGCAGCTTGGGGACGGACGAGCAGTACTTC
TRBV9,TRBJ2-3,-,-,CASSVGAGQLTDTQYF,TGTGCCAGCAGCGTAGGAGCGGGACAGCTCACAGATACGCAGTATTTT
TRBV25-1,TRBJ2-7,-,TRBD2,CASSIQIGTSRPYEQYF,TGTGCCAGCAGTATTCAAATAGGGACTAGCAGACCTTACGAGCAGTACTTC